This T cell receptor (beta chain) was profiled in a study of post-analysis software for immune sequencing data. On this clonotype: Its antigen remains unidentified.

Prepared libraries of TCR beta cDNA carried unique molecular identifiers. Using its own MiXCR run on the PCR reads, TCRdb lists one record per CDR3 protein. Here the sample spans 650,000 to 900,000 distinct CDR3 sequences, 46% being singletons. Study-wide results and limits: Those with multiple sclerosis, the patient group, showed significantly lower normalized Chao1 diversity than controls. Under the F measure, samples that were prepared in one batch clustered strongly together. About five TRBV segments (TRBV5-6, TRBV5-1 and TRBV20-1 among them) occurred more frequently in patients than in controls.

CDR3 length: 13 amino acids. Germline CDR1 is SQVTM and CDR2 is ANQGSEA. Trimming took 6 bases from V and 5 from J, leaving 17 bases between them. The V and J genes are TRBV29-1 and TRBJ2-7, with TRBD1 as a possible D gene (6 bases). The TCR originated in a girl aged 5 to 17 with multiple sclerosis. The sequencing sample was made of blood. The CDR3 region is CSVSEGVRNEQYF. In DNA, the CDR3 is TGCAGCGTCAGCGAGGGGGTGCGAAACGAGCAGTACTTC.